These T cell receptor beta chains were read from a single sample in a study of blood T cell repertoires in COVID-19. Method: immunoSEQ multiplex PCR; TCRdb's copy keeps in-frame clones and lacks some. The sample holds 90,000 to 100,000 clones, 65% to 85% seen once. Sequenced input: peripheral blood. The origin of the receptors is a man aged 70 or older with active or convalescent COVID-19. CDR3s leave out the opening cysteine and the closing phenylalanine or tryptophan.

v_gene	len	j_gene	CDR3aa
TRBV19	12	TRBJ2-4	ASSERTGGNIQY
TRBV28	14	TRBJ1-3	ASSSSWAGSGNTIY
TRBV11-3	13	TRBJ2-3	ASSLFGRETDTQY
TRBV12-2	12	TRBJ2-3	ASRSRDGGDTQY
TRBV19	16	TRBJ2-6	ASTLAGTGVSGANVLT
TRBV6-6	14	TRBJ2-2	ASSRGQGTNTGELF
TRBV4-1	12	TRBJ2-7	ASSRTGLGYEQY
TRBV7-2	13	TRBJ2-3	ASSFTSGGTDTQY
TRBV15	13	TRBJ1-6	ATSRDRGGNSPLH
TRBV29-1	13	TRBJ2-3	SVSDRGFSTDTQY
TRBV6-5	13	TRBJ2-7	ASRRYGQGDYEQY
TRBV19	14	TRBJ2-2	ASRSRFQTGTGELF
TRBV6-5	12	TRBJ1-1	ASSYTTGVTEAF
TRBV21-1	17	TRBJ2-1	ASSPWPRLKTDLYNEQF
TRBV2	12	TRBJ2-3	ASSEQGGTDTQY
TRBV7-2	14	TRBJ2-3	ASSPPLGGGADTQY
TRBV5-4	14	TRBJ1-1	ASSPGTGGMNTEAF
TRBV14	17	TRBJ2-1	ASSQDPPMRGESYNEQF
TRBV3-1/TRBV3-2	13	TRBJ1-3	ASSQIPDSGNTIY
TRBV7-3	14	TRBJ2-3	ASSLIGSGSTDTQY
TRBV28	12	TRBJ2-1	ASRGATSYNEQF
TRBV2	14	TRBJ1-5	ASSKQGSGINQPQH
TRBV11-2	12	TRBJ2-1	ASSLGGGFNEQF
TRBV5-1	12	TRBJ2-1	ASSLAGQNNEQF
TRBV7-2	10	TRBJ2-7	ASSLGRGEQY
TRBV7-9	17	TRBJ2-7	ASSLTGGWSGVEAYEQY
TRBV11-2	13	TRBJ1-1	ASSQGLLMNTEAF
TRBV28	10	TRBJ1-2	ASAAGVYGYT